The 23 T cell receptor beta chains reported below all come from one sample, sequenced in a study of CD8 T cells in ankylosing spondylitis. MiXCR was run by TCRdb on the 5' RACE reads, yielding one entry per CDR3 protein. The sample contains 50,000 to 70,000 distinct CDR3 sequences, about 6.2% of which appear only once. Specimen: synovial fluid, either unsorted or a sorted T cell fraction (not recorded which). The receptors were gathered from a male donor with ankylosing spondylitis.

This clonotype was detected ten times or more. This rearrangement joins TRBV28 to TRBJ2-2, with 7 bases identical to TRBD1. The CDR3 runs to 15 residues. The trim removed 4 bases at V and 0 bases at J, leaving 2 bases unmatched. Looked up from germline, CDR1 is MDHEN and CDR2 is SYDVKM. CDR3: CASSSGTANTGELFF. DNA of the CDR3: TGTGCCAGCAGTTCCGGGACAGCGAACACCGGGGAGCTGTTTTTT.

This clonotype counts as medium-sized. J is TRBJ2-3 and V is TRBV4-3; D perhaps matches TRBD2 (5 bases). Germline V gives CDR1 LGHNA, CDR2 YSLEER. V was clipped by 2 bases and J by 5 bases, with 17 bases between them. The CDR3 runs to 16 residues. CDR3: CASSQNPGKAGDTQYF. CDR3 nucleotides: TGCGCCAGCAGCCAAAATCCAGGCAAGGCGGGAGATACGCAGTATTTT.

This clonotype occurred many times. The V gene is TRBV7-9, the J gene TRBJ2-5; D gene ambiguous. Between the trimmed V and J ends, which lost 5 bases and 8 bases, there was a span of 15 bases. The CDR3 has 13 residues. Germline V CDR1 and CDR2: SEHNR, FQNEAQ (reference sequence). The CDR3 reads CASSLVRLETQYF. The CDR3 DNA reads TGTGCCAGCAGCCTGGTCAGGTTGGAAACCCAGTACTTC.

This clonotype was seen repeatedly, ten times or more. The V and J genes are TRBV7-3 and TRBJ2-2, with D perhaps TRBD2 (6 bases). Trimming left V 2 bases short and J 3 bases short, with 13 bases between. Germline values: CDR1 SGHTA, CDR2 FQGTGA. The CDR3 is 16 amino acids. The CDR3 DNA reads as TGTGCCAGCAGCTTAGACGAGACTAGATACACCGGGGAGCTGTTTTTT. Protein sequence: CASSLDETRYTGELFF.

This clonotype was observed at least ten times. The rearrangement joins TRBV5-4 to TRBJ2-5; TRBD2 matches at 7 bases. With V trimmed by 5 bases and J by 5 bases, 9 bases remained unmatched. Looked up from germline, CDR1 is SGHNT and CDR2 is YYREEE (reference sequence). The CDR3 is made up of 14 amino acids. The CDR3 protein is CASSPPGGLETQYF. In nucleotides, the CDR3 is TGTGCCAGCAGTCCCCCGGGGGGACTGGAGACCCAGTACTTC.

This clonotype has at least ten counts. J is TRBJ2-7 and V is TRBV7-2; D call uncertain. V shed 5 bases and J shed 4 bases, with 18 bases lying between them. This CDR3 comprises 15 residues. The V gene's germline CDR1 is SGHTA and CDR2 FQGNSA. Here the CDR3 DNA reads TGTGCCAGCAGCAAATCGTCACAGCCGGCATACGAGCAGTACTTC. Its translation is CASSKSSQPAYEQYF.

This chain links TRBV13 with TRBJ2-2; 10 bases line up with TRBD2. Unmatched junction bases numbered 12, after V lost 4 bases and J lost 4 bases. Germline lookup yields CDR1 PRHDT and CDR2 FYEKMQ (reference sequence). This CDR3 spans 18 amino acids. The CDR3 region is CASSSTTLAGVLTGELFF. DNA for the CDR3: TGTGCCAGCAGCTCCACTACGCTAGCGGGGGTACTCACCGGGGAGCTGTTTTTT.

The chain employs TRBV9 and TRBJ2-4; 7 nucleotides line up with TRBD1. This CDR3 contains 16 residues. Trimming cost V 3 bases and J 0 bases; bases outside gene matches: 6. Germline CDR1 reads SGDLS; CDR2 reads YYNGEE. CDR3 in amino acids: CASSGDRLLAKNIQYF. DNA for the CDR3: TGTGCCAGCAGCGGGGACAGACTTCTAGCCAAAAACATTCAGTACTTC.

This clonotype has a count of ten or more. The V call is TRBV7-6, the J call TRBJ2-5, with 10 bases that match TRBD2. V lost 5 bases, J lost 7 bases, and 22 bases stayed unmatched. This CDR3 is built from 19 residues. Per germline, CDR1 SGHVS and CDR2 FNYEAQ. CDR3 coding DNA: TGTGCCAGCAGCCCGTATTCGAGCCCTAGCGGGAGCCCCAGAGGGACCCAGTACTTC. It translates to CASSPYSSPSGSPRGTQYF.

The rearrangement joins TRBV9 to TRBJ2-5; D may match TRBD1 or TRBD2 (5 bases each). V was cut by 4 bases and J by 4 bases, with 14 bases left in between. CDR3 length equals 14 residues. CDR1 SGDLS and CDR2 YYNGEE come from the germline V gene. The CDR3 reads CASSPRGVRETQYF. The CDR3 coding sequence is TGTGCCAGCAGCCCCAGAGGGGTCCGAGAGACCCAGTACTTC.

This clonotype has at least ten counts. The chain is built from TRBV12-3 or TRBV12-4 and TRBJ2-3; D uncertain. The CDR3 runs 14 residues. V was shortened by 4 bases and J by 2 bases, with 10 bases between the two germline ends. CDR3 protein: CASSSQTYTDTQYF. The CDR3 bases are TGTGCCAGCAGTTCCCAGACTTACACAGATACGCAGTATTTT.

The rearrangement links TRBV15 to TRBJ2-7; 7 bases agree with TRBD1. Germline V gene lookup returns CDR1 LNHNV and CDR2 YYDKDF (reference sequence). V was clipped by 5 bases and J by 3 bases; unmatched bases: 13. This CDR3 has 16 residues. The CDR3 reads CATSDYPRTGLYEQYF. CDR3 DNA sequence: TGTGCCACCAGCGATTACCCAAGGACAGGCCTCTACGAGCAGTACTTC.

Notes on this clonotype: Without the conserved terminal phenylalanine or tryptophan, this CDR3 likely stems from a read error. This sequence joins TRBV12-3 or TRBV12-4 and TRBJ2-5, with D unclear. The CDR3 runs 11 residues. V shed 5 bases and J shed 1 base, with 2 bases lying between them. The CDR3 spells CASSTQETQYS. CDR3 DNA sequence: TGTGCCAGCAGTACCCAAGAGACCCAGTACTCC.

This clonotype came up a few times. The J gene is TRBJ1-2, the V gene TRBV23-1; D uncertain. TRBV23-1 is given ORF status, its function remaining uncertain. The CDR3 spans 14 residues. The germline V and J ends were trimmed by 4 bases and 5 bases, with 14 bases remaining between them. CDR3 region: CASSPSEPWYGYTF. The CDR3 DNA reads TGCGCCAGCAGTCCGAGTGAGCCATGGTATGGCTACACCTTC.

The chain couples TRBV13 to TRBJ2-7; D not resolved. V dropped 2 bases and J dropped 0 bases, with 11 bases sitting between them. The CDR3 sequence is 15 residues long. In germline, CDR1 is PRHDT, CDR2 FYEKMQ (reference sequence). This CDR3 reads CASSLNSQSSYEQYF. CDR3 coding DNA: TGTGCCAGCAGCTTAAACAGCCAGAGCTCCTACGAGCAGTACTTC.

Ten or more counts support this clonotype. The chain has TRBV10-3 and TRBJ1-1; D gene ambiguous. The CDR3 sequence is 11 residues long. V gave up 9 bases and J gave up 1 base, with 6 bases separating them. Germline CDR1 reads ENHRY; CDR2 reads SYGVKD. The CDR3 DNA sequence: TGTGCCATTAGGACGAACACTGAAGCTTTCTTT. Its translation is CAIRTNTEAFF.

This clonotype was detected only a few times. The chain is built from TRBV5-1 and TRBJ2-5, with 8 bases that match TRBD2. Losses at the gene ends were 0 bases for V and 3 bases for J; bases not matched to a gene: 10. From germline, CDR1 is SGHRS and CDR2 YFSETQ. There are 17 residues in the CDR3. CDR3 nucleotide sequence: TGCGCCAGCAGCTTGGGGCTGAAAGCGGGAGTGGAAGAGACCCAGTACTTC. Its translation: CASSLGLKAGVEETQYF.

This clonotype was counted ten times or more. The chain carries TRBV30 and TRBJ1-5, with a weak D call TRBD1 (5 bases). CDR3 length: 14 residues. Germline assignment: CDR1 GTSNPN and CDR2 SVGIG (reference sequence). Trimming stripped 2 bases from V and 5 bases from J, with 13 bases between. Here the CDR3 DNA reads TGTGCCTGGAGTCCGGGAGGGGTTGATCAGCCCCAGCATTTT. The encoded protein is CAWSPGGVDQPQHF.

This clonotype was recorded at least ten times. The chain joins TRBV14 to TRBJ2-3; D not certain. The germline gives CDR1 SGHDN, CDR2 FVKESK. CDR3 size: 15 residues. Trimming cost V 5 bases and J 5 bases, with 17 bases left between them. The CDR3 region has the DNA TGTGCCAGCAGCGCCCGCCGTAATACTGAAGATACGCAGTATTTT. It is translated as CASSARRNTEDTQYF. Full variable domain (outside the CDR3, taken from reference TRBV14 and TRBJ2-3): EAGVTQFPSHSVIEKGQTVTLRCDPISGHDNLYWYRRVMGKEIKFLLHFVKESKQDESGMPNNRFLAERTGGTYSTLKVQPAELEDSGVYFCASSARRNTEDTQYFGPGTRLTVL.

V and J are TRBV6-1 and TRBJ2-4; TRBD2 aligns across 8 bases. From germline, CDR1 is MNHNS and CDR2 SASEGT. The length of the CDR3 is 15 residues. V dropped 7 bases and J dropped 0; count of bases not matched to a gene: 5. In nucleotides, the CDR3 is TGTGCCAGCAAACCGGGAGGGACAGCCAAAAACATTCAGTACTTC. Its translation is CASKPGGTAKNIQYF.

This clonotype has just a few counts. The rearrangement links TRBV11-3 to TRBJ2-1, with D uncertain. The germline V gene has CDR1 SGHNT and CDR2 YENEEA. The CDR3 is 13 residues long. Between the trimmed V and J ends, which lost 0 bases and 10 bases, there was a span of 10 bases. CDR3 residues: CASSLDSYSEQFF. The CDR3 nucleotides read TGTGCCAGCAGCTTAGATTCATACTCCGAGCAGTTCTTC.

This clonotype showed up many times. The CDR3 spells CASRGAGSTDTQYF. CDR3 DNA: TGCGCCAGCAGGGGAGCGGGAAGCACAGATACGCAGTATTTT. The chain combines TRBV5-1 with TRBJ2-3, with 7 bases lining up with TRBD2. Germline V gene sequence: CDR1 SGHRS, CDR2 YFSETQ. The length of the CDR3 is 14 residues. V gave up 5 bases and J gave up 0 bases; unmatched junction bases: 3.

This clonotype was seen a handful of times. A read error may be the cause here, since a much bigger clone is one base away. In this CDR3 the conserved last residue, phenylalanine or tryptophan, is missing, so a read error is likely. V is TRBV5-1 and J is TRBJ2-1; D is perhaps TRBD2 (6 bases). The V gene lost 0 bases and the J gene lost 2 bases, with 9 bases spanning the gap. The germline gives CDR1 SGHRS, CDR2 YFSETQ. The CDR3 totals 15 residues. The CDR3 nucleotides are TGCGCCAGCAGCTTGGGCGGGAATCCCTACAATGAGCAGTTCTCC. The encoded protein is CASSLGGNPYNEQFS.